This T cell receptor (beta chain) emerged from a study of T cell responses to AZD1222 COVID-19 vaccine. This table comes from immunoSEQ multiplex PCR, and its TCRdb copy is limited to in-frame clones, with some not included. Among about 180,000 clones listed, around nine tenths were seen once. The CDR3 is 14 amino acids. Germline values: CDR1 MDHEN, CDR2 SYDVKM. Losses at the gene ends were 4 bases for V and 7 bases for J; bases not matched to a gene: 9. The clonotype comes from an adult who received the AZD1222 COVID-19 vaccine. The sample was peripheral blood, taken 28 days after the second AZD1222 dose. The V and J genes are TRBV28 and TRBJ2-7; TRBD1 aligns across 8 bases. CDR3 nucleotides: TGTGCCAGCAGTTCACCGGGACAGGACGTGGAGCAGTACTTC. Its protein product is CASSSPGQDVEQYF.